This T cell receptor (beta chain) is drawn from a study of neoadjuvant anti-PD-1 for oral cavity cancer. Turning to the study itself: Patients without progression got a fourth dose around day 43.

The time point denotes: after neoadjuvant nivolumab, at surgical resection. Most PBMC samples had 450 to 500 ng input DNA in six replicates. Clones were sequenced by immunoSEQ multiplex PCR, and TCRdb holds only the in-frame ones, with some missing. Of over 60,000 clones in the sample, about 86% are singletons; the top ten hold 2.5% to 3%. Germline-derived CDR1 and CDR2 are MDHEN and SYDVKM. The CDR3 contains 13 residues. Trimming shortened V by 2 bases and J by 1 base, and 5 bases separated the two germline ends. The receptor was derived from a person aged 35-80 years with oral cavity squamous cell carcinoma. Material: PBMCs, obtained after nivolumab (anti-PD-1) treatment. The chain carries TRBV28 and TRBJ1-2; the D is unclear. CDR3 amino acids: CASSLGVNYGYTF. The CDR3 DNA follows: TGTGCCAGCAGTTTAGGGGTTAACTATGGCTACACCTTC.